This T cell receptor beta chain originates from a study of T cells in Graves' hyperthyroidism and ophthalmopathy. Background on the study: Peripheral blood was acquired at first diagnosis, ahead of any therapy whatsoever.

Patients were excluded for uncontrolled infection, other autoimmune disease, pregnancy or lactation. Diagnosis rested on symptoms, serum thyroxine and TRAb, thyroid ultrasound, and orbital computed tomography. PBMCs were sourced from approximately 10 ml fresh peripheral blood. Between the trimmed V and J ends, which lost 7 bases and 10 bases, there was a span of 16 bases. The CDR3 is made up of 11 amino acids. CDR1 and CDR2 from the germline V gene are DFQATT and SNEGSKA (reference sequence). TCR beta CDR3 regions were amplified from RNA transcripts. Initially, a first-round RT-PCR of the TCR CDR3 employed the HTBI primer set. TCRdb ran MiXCR on the multiplex PCR reads and lists one entry per CDR3 protein. The sample carries around 500,000 distinct CDR3 sequences, 16% recorded once.

V usage is TRBV20-1 and J usage is TRBJ1-2; D uncertain. The sequenced material came from blood. This receptor was obtained from a woman younger than 45 with Graves' ophthalmopathy. For the CDR3, the DNA is TGCAGTGTAAGGGTGCCCTCATTCTACACCTTC. This translates into CSVRVPSFYTF.